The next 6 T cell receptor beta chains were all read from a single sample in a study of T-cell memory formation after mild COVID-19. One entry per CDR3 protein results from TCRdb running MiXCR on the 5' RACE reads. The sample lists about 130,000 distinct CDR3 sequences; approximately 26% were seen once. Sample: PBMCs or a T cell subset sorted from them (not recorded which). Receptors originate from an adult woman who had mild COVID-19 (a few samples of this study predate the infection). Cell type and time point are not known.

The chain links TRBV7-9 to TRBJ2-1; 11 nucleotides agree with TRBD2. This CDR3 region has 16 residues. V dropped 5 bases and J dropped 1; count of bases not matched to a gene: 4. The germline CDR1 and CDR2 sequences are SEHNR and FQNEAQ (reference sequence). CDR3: CASSAIAGGSYNEQFF. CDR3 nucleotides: TGTGCCAGCAGCGCAATAGCGGGAGGGTCCTACAATGAGCAGTTCTTC. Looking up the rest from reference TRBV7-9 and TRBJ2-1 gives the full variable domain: DTGVSQNPRHKITKRGQNVTFRCDPISEHNRLYWYRQTLGQGPEFLTYFQNEAQLEKSRLLSDRFSAERPKGSFSTLEIQRTEQGDSAMYLCASSAIAGGSYNEQFFGPGTRLTVL.

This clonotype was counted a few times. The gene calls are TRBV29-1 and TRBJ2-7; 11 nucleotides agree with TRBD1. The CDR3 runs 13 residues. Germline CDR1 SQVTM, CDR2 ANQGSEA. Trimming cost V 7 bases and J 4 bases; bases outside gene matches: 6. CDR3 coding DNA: TGCAGCGCCCGGACAGGGGGCGCGTACGAGCAGTACTTC. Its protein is CSARTGGAYEQYF.

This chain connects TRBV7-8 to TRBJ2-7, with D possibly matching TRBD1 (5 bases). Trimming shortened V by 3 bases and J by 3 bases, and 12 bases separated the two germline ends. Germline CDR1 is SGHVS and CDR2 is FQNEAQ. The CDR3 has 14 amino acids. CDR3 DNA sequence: TGTGCCAGCAGCTTTAAGGGGCTGGTCTACGAGCAGTACTTC. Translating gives CASSFKGLVYEQYF.

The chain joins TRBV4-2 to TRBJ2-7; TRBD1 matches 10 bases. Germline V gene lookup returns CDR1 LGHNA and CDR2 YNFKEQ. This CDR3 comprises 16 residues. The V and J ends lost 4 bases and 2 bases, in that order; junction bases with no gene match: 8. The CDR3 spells CASSPSIGTGAYEQYF. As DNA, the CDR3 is TGTGCCAGCAGCCCAAGCATCGGGACAGGGGCCTACGAGCAGTACTTC.

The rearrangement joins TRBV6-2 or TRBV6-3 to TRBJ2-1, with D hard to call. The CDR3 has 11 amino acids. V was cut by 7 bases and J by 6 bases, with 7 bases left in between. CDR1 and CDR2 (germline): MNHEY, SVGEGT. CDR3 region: CASTDSNEQFF. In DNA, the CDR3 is TGTGCCAGCACCGACTCCAATGAGCAGTTCTTC.

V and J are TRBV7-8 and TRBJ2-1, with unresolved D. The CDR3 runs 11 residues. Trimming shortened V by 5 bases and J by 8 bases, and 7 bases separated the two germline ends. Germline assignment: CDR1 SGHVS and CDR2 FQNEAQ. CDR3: CASSPKYEQFF. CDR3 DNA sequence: TGTGCCAGCAGCCCAAAGTATGAGCAGTTCTTC.